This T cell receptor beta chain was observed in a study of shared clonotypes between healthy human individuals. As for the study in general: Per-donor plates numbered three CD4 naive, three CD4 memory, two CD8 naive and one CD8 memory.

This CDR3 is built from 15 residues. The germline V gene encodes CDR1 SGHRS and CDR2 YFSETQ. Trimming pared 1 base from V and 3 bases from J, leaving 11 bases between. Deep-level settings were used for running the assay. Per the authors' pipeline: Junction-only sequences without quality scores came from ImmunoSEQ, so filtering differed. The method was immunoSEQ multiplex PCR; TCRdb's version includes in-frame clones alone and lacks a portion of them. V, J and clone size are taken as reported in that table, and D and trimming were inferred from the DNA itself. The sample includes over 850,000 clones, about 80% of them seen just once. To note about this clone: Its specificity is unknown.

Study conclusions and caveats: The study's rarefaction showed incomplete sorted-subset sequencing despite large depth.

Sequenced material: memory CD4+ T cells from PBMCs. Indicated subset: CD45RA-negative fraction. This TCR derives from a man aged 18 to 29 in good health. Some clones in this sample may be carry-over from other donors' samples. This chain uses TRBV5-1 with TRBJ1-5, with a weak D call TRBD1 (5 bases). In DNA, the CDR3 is TGCGCCAGCAGCTTGCTGGCGGGGGACAATCAGCCCCAGCATTTT. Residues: CASSLLAGDNQPQHF.